This T cell receptor beta chain was documented in a study of blood T cell repertoires in COVID-19. Overall study context: PBMCs, B-cell-depleted T cells, or T cells provided the cDNA or gDNA that made up the material.

Per the original methods: Cell counts per sample came from amplifying reference gene primers. TCRdb's copy holds only in-frame clones and misses some; the assay was immunoSEQ multiplex PCR. The V and J calls and clone size come from that table; D and trimming were worked out from the DNA. The data show approximately 140,000 clones, around 84% seen once. This CDR3 contains 16 residues. Germline-derived CDR1 and CDR2 are LGHDT and YNNKEL (reference sequence). The J segment lost 7 bases and the V segment lost 0 bases, leaving 7 bases of the junction unmatched. The receptor comes from a woman between 55 and 75 years old with acute or convalescent COVID-19. Sequenced: peripheral blood. The genes are TRBV3-1 (or the pseudogene TRBV3-2) and TRBJ2-2; 8 nucleotides agree with TRBD2. CDR3 DNA: TGTGCCAGCAGCCAAGAAGGAGCGGGGGTGCTCGGGGAGCTGTTTTTT. Translating gives CASSQEGAGVLGELFF.